This T cell receptor (beta chain) was found in a study of CXCR3-negative and CXCR3-positive naive CD8 T cells. The authors prepared UMI-labeled TRB cDNA libraries by 5' RACE. No DNA is given; TCRdb re-called the 5' RACE reads and lists each CDR3 protein once. This sample contains about 50,000 distinct CDR3 sequences. Germline-derived CDR1 and CDR2 are MNHNY and SVGAGI (reference sequence). This CDR3 is 14 amino acids long. Study-level results: Naive cells that were CXCR3-positive had more hydrophobic TRB CDR3s (compared with CXCR3-negative naive cells).

Points on this clonotype: Antigen specificity is unknown.

The chain employs TRBV6-6 and TRBJ2-7; TCRdb selects TRBD1, and the lack of DNA leaves this call unchecked. Sequenced input: naive CXCR3+ CD8+ T cells from blood. The subset here: CD45RO-CCR7+CD27+CD95- naive CD8+ T cells expressing CXCR3 (TNR3+). This receptor was taken from a human donor in good health. Some clones in this sample may be carry-over from other donors' samples. This CDR3 reads CASSFGTGIHEQYF.